This TCR beta chain was identified in a study of vaccination effects on CD4 cells after COVID-19. About the study: All participants had two doses of either the BNT162b2 or mRNA-1273 vaccine.

As concerns this clone: What it binds is not known.

The authors isolated CD4+ T cells after around nine days of culture. TCRdb's copy holds only in-frame clones and misses some; the assay was immunoSEQ multiplex PCR. The table lists 70,000 to 85,000 clones, approximately 80% of them singletons, with approximately 2% in the top ten. The V gene's germline CDR1 is SGHRS and CDR2 YFSETQ. CDR3 length equals 14 residues. Trimming stripped 1 base from V and 3 bases from J, with 10 bases between. This specimen consisted of CD4+ T cells from PBMCs cultured without peptide, obtained before COVID-19 vaccination. The chain has TRBV5-1 and TRBJ1-1; D not certain. The receptor was derived from a human donor who received a COVID-19 vaccine. In DNA, the CDR3 is TGCGCCAGCAGCTTGCTGGATGGGGACACTGAAGCTTTCTTT. The encoded protein is CASSLLDGDTEAFF.